These 22 T cell receptor beta chains were sequenced from one sample in a study of T cell repertoires in cytomegalovirus infection. TCRdb itself ran the reads through MiXCR, one entry per CDR3 protein. There are about 110,000 distinct CDR3 sequences in the sample; 42% occur only once, and 65% to 75% lies in the top ten. Their cognate antigens are unknown. The material sequenced was CD8+ T cells from cultured PBMCs, taken from culture after CMV antigen stimulation. These receptors were collected from a human donor in good health (CMV status not recorded). Some clones in this sample may be carry-over from other donors' samples.

The rearrangement links TRBV20-1 to TRBJ2-5; TRBD2 aligns across 13 bases. The CDR3 contains 15 residues. J lost 4 bases, V lost 0 bases, and 2 bases had no gene match. The germline V gene has CDR1 DFQATT and CDR2 SNEGSKA (reference sequence). The chain's CDR3 is CSARDGTSGAETQYF. CDR3 nucleotide sequence: TGCAGTGCTAGAGATGGGACTAGCGGGGCAGAGACCCAGTACTTC.

The gene calls are TRBV12-3 or TRBV12-4 and TRBJ1-5; no reliable D call. Trimming left V 3 bases short and J 0 bases short, with 18 bases between. The CDR3 has 18 residues. In DNA, the CDR3 is TGTGCCAGCAGTTTCATTAGAGTTTTACCCTATAGCAATCAGCCCCAGCATTTT. Translation gives CASSFIRVLPYSNQPQHF.

The chain joins TRBV12-3 or TRBV12-4 to TRBJ2-1; D remains unclear. CDR3 length: 18 amino acids. Deletions cut 5 bases from V and 2 bases from J, with 22 bases between. CDR3 bases: TGTGCCAGCAGTCTCACAACCACTGGACCCGCTGCCTACAATGAGCAGTTCTTC. Its protein is CASSLTTTGPAAYNEQFF.

CDR3 nucleotide sequence: TGTGCCAGCAGTTTTTTGGGGCACAATGAGCAGTTCTTC. Translation: CASSFLGHNEQFF. The chain has TRBV27 and TRBJ2-1, with D tentatively TRBD1 (5 bases). The ends were cut back, 3 bases at V and 5 bases at J, with 8 bases in the middle. Germline CDR1 MNHEY, CDR2 SMNVEV (reference sequence). This CDR3 spans 13 amino acids.

This chain connects TRBV25-1 to TRBJ1-1; TRBD1 might be the D (6 bases). Trimming removed 4 bases from V and 4 bases from J, with 10 bases in between. The CDR3 is 13 residues long. Germline V lookup: CDR1 MGHDK, CDR2 SYGVNS. The CDR3 loop is CASSGGGTTEAFF. For the CDR3, the DNA is TGTGCCAGCAGTGGAGGGGGGACCACTGAAGCTTTCTTT.

The chain employs TRBV7-9 and TRBJ2-3; D may correspond to TRBD1 or TRBD2 (5 bases each). This CDR3 has 15 amino acids. V was clipped by 5 bases and J by 6 bases, with 18 bases between them. The germline gives CDR1 SEHNR, CDR2 FQNEAQ (reference sequence). Written as DNA, the CDR3 is TGTGCCAGCAGCCCTTGGGACCCCATCGCGGATACGCAGTATTTT. It specifies CASSPWDPIADTQYF.

The chain is built from TRBV7-2 and TRBJ2-1; D is perhaps TRBD1 or TRBD2 (5 bases each). This CDR3 spans 15 amino acids. Germline V gene data show CDR1 as SGHTA and CDR2 as FQGNSA. Deletions cut 2 bases from V and 7 bases from J, with 15 bases between. Here the CDR3 reads CASSLIRGYSNEQFF. CDR3 bases: TGTGCCAGCAGCTTAATACGGGGCTACTCGAATGAGCAGTTCTTC.

The rearrangement links TRBV5-4 to TRBJ1-1; D call uncertain. CDR1 and CDR2 (germline): SGHNT, YYREEE (reference sequence). V was shortened by 0 bases and J by 4 bases, with 4 bases between the two germline ends. The CDR3 length is 12 residues. The CDR3 loop reads CASSLGATEAFF. The CDR3 DNA is TGTGCCAGCAGCTTGGGGGCCACTGAAGCTTTCTTT.

The table lists this clonotype with a few counts. In DNA, the CDR3 is TGTGCCAGCAGCCTGCAACCGGGACAGGCGAATCAGCCCCAGCATTTT. Protein: CASSLQPGQANQPQHF. The chain is built from TRBV7-6 and TRBJ1-5, with 8 bases that match TRBD1. J gave up 4 bases and V 5 bases, and 10 bases lay outside the gene matches. Germline V CDR1 and CDR2: SGHVS, FNYEAQ. The CDR3 covers 16 residues. Looking up the rest from reference TRBV7-6 and TRBJ1-5 gives the full variable domain: GAGVSQSPRYKVTKRGQDVALRCDPISGHVSLYWYRQALGQGPEFLTYFNYEAQQDKSGLPNDRFSAERPEGSISTLTIQRTEQRDSAMYRCASSLQPGQANQPQHFGDGTRLSIL.

This clonotype has ten or more counts. The chain combines TRBV19 with TRBJ2-3; D ambiguous. V lost 4 bases and J lost 1, with 6 bases in between. The CDR3 is 13 residues long. The germline gives CDR1 LNHDA, CDR2 SQIVND (reference sequence). This CDR3 is CASSSQGTDTQYF. The CDR3 DNA is TGTGCCAGTAGTAGCCAGGGCACAGATACGCAGTATTTT.

The chain couples TRBV4-1 to TRBJ1-2, with TRBD1 matching over 12 bases. This CDR3 comprises 16 residues. After removal of 3 bases from V and 8 bases from J, the junction contained 10 bases not matched to a gene. Germline CDR1 reads MGHRA; CDR2 reads YSYEKL. This CDR3 reads CASSQIGTGGAHGYTF. The CDR3 coding sequence is TGCGCCAGCAGCCAGATCGGGACAGGGGGCGCTCACGGCTACACCTTC.

The chain has TRBV19 and TRBJ1-5; D is perhaps TRBD1 (5 bases). Germline CDR1 reads LNHDA; CDR2 reads SQIVND (reference sequence). Trimming cost V 4 bases and J 0 bases, with 16 bases left between them. The length of the CDR3 is 17 residues. This CDR3 is CASSTRQGEYSNQPQHF. The DNA of the CDR3 is TGTGCCAGTAGTACCCGGCAGGGCGAATATAGCAATCAGCCCCAGCATTTT.

This clonotype was observed a few times. This chain uses TRBV11-2 with TRBJ2-1; no clear D. V was clipped by 3 bases and J by 4 bases, with 7 bases between them. CDR3 length: 13 amino acids. Germline V gene lookup returns CDR1 SGHAT and CDR2 FQNNGV. The CDR3 protein is CASSFWSYNEQFF. The CDR3 DNA is TGTGCCAGCAGCTTTTGGTCTTACAATGAGCAGTTCTTC. The full variable domain, in which reference TRBV11-2 and TRBJ2-1 provide the parts outside the CDR3, is EAGVAQSPRYKIIEKRQSVAFWCNPISGHATLYWYQQILGQGPKLLIQFQNNGVVDDSQLPKDRFSAERLKGVDSTLKIQPAKLEDSAVYLCASSFWSYNEQFFGPGTRLTVL.

The gene calls are TRBV27 and TRBJ1-2; TRBD1 aligns across 8 bases. V dropped 5 bases and J dropped 5; count of bases not matched to a gene: 10. The CDR3 is 15 amino acids. Germline-derived CDR1 and CDR2 are MNHEY and SMNVEV (reference sequence). CDR3 nucleotide sequence: TGTGCCAGCAGTCACGGACAGGGCAACCTTTATGGCTACACCTTC. It is translated as CASSHGQGNLYGYTF.

This chain joins TRBV20-1 and TRBJ2-5; no definite D call. CDR3 length: 15 residues. V was pared by 2 bases and J by 5 bases, with 18 bases between. CDR1 is DFQATT, CDR2 SNEGSKA, per germline (reference sequence). CDR3 protein: CSARLIQASWETQYF. CDR3 in DNA: TGCAGTGCTAGACTAATCCAGGCTTCTTGGGAGACCCAGTACTTC.

This clonotype was seen repeatedly, ten times or more. The chain combines TRBV7-2 with TRBJ2-1, with 9 bases fitting TRBD2. The CDR3 has 16 residues. V lost 1 base, J lost 5 bases, and 6 bases stayed unmatched. Germline V lookup: CDR1 SGHTA, CDR2 FQGNSA. As DNA, the CDR3 is TGTGCCAGCAGCTTAGGGGCGGGGGGGCCCCACAATGAGCAGTTCTTC. It encodes CASSLGAGGPHNEQFF. Filled out from reference TRBV7-2 and TRBJ2-1, the complete variable domain reads GAGVSQSPSNKVTEKGKDVELRCDPISGHTALYWYRQSLGQGLEFLIYFQGNSAPDKSGLPSDRFSAERTGGSVSTLTIQRTQQEDSAVYLCASSLGAGGPHNEQFFGPGTRLTVL.

The rearrangement joins TRBV20-1 to TRBJ1-6; possible D gene TRBD1, 6 bases. The germline V gene has CDR1 DFQATT and CDR2 SNEGSKA (reference sequence). The CDR3 has 13 residues. V was cut by 7 bases and J by 10 bases, with 17 bases left in between. CDR3 loop: CSGPLARGSPLHF. In nucleotides, the CDR3 is TGCAGTGGACCCCTGGCCAGGGGCTCACCCCTCCACTTT.

This clonotype was seen only a few times. This chain connects TRBV28 to TRBJ2-3; 9 nucleotides match TRBD1. Germline V gene sequence: CDR1 MDHEN, CDR2 SYDVKM. V was pared by 5 bases and J by 5 bases, with 5 bases of the junction left unmatched. There are 14 residues in the CDR3. The DNA of the CDR3 is TGTGCCAGCAGTGGACAGGGGAGAAAAGATACGCAGTATTTT. Its protein is CASSGQGRKDTQYF.

In its sample, this clonotype was seen many times. V gene TRBV7-2 combines with J gene TRBJ2-7; D is possibly TRBD1 (6 bases). The germline V gene encodes CDR1 SGHTA and CDR2 FQGNSA. The CDR3 is 13 residues long. V dropped 5 bases and J dropped 3 bases, with 11 bases sitting between them. In DNA, the CDR3 is TGTGCCAGCAGCACAGGGACGGTCTACGAGCAGTACTTC. This encodes CASSTGTVYEQYF. The full variable domain, its missing parts supplied by reference TRBV7-2 and TRBJ2-7, is GAGVSQSPSNKVTEKGKDVELRCDPISGHTALYWYRQSLGQGLEFLIYFQGNSAPDKSGLPSDRFSAERTGGSVSTLTIQRTQQEDSAVYLCASSTGTVYEQYFGPGTRLTVT.

The rearrangement links TRBV19 to TRBJ2-1, with a weak D call TRBD2 (7 bases). Germline assignment: CDR1 LNHDA and CDR2 SQIVND (reference sequence). The V and J ends lost 3 bases and 7 bases respectively, with 16 bases between them. The CDR3 spans 15 residues. The chain's CDR3 is CASSIMGGGRNEQFF. CDR3 in DNA: TGTGCCAGTAGTATCATGGGGGGGGGCAGGAATGAGCAGTTCTTC.

The chain links TRBV7-6 to TRBJ1-4; D is unresolved. The V and J ends lost 5 bases and 3 bases respectively, with 16 bases between them. Germline assignment: CDR1 SGHVS and CDR2 FNYEAQ. This CDR3 contains 16 residues. The CDR3 DNA reads as TGTGCCAGCAGCAAGGACTATCCACTGGCTAATGAAAAACTGTTTTTT. It specifies CASSKDYPLANEKLFF.

The rearrangement links TRBV28 to TRBJ1-6; D call uncertain. V was clipped by 3 bases and J by 10 bases, with 13 bases between them. The CDR3 is 14 residues long. Germline assignment: CDR1 MDHEN and CDR2 SYDVKM. The CDR3 sequence is CASSLTPGGSPLHF. The CDR3 nucleotides read TGTGCCAGCAGTTTGACCCCTGGCGGGTCACCCCTCCACTTT.